A single sample gave rise to the 14 T cell receptor beta chains below, sequenced in a study of T cells in Graves' hyperthyroidism and ophthalmopathy. Template material for amplifying TCR beta CDR3 regions consisted of RNA transcripts. The HTBI primer set served for first-round RT-PCR of the TCR CDR3. TCRdb fed the multiplex PCR reads into MiXCR, producing one record per CDR3 protein. The data contain about 130,000 distinct CDR3 sequences, around 20% of them singletons. The sequenced sample consisted of blood. The source of these receptors is a woman aged 50 to 60 with Graves' hyperthyroidism that later progressed to Graves' ophthalmopathy.

Notes on this clonotype: A read error may explain this, as a much larger clone is one base away. The genes are TRBV27 and TRBJ2-7, with 9 positions matching TRBD2. The V segment lost 7 bases and the J segment 9 bases; nucleotides outside the gene matches: 16. Per germline, CDR1 MNHEY and CDR2 SMNVEV (reference sequence). There are 15 residues in the CDR3. CDR3 region: CASIPTGGRAPGQYF. The CDR3 nucleotides read TGTGCCAGCATCCCCACTGGCGGGAGGGCCCCGGGGCAGTACTTC.

This clonotype was recorded many times. J is TRBJ2-1 and V is TRBV3-1, with 7 bases matching TRBD2. V shed 4 bases and J 7 bases; nucleotides not matched to a gene: 7. The germline V gene has CDR1 LGHDT and CDR2 YNNKEL (reference sequence). The length of the CDR3 is 14 residues. CDR3 residues: CASSLGLVGNEQFF. In DNA form, the CDR3 reads TGTGCCAGCAGCCTTGGACTAGTCGGGAATGAGCAGTTCTTC.

In its sample, this clonotype was seen a few times. V and J are TRBV14 and TRBJ1-1; D is unresolved. V dropped 0 bases and J dropped 1 base, with 15 bases sitting between them. The CDR3 has 17 amino acids. The V gene's germline CDR1 is SGHDN and CDR2 FVKESK. Here the CDR3 DNA reads TGTGCCAGCAGCCAAGACCTTAGTGACCCCGAGAACACTGAAGCTTTCTTT. This gives the protein CASSQDLSDPENTEAFF.

The J gene is TRBJ1-4, the V gene TRBV11-2; the D is unclear. The V end was cut by 0 bases, the J end by 7 bases, with 9 bases between. The CDR3 spans 14 residues. The V gene's germline CDR1 is SGHAT and CDR2 FQNNGV. In DNA, the CDR3 is TGTGCCAGCAGCTTAGAGGCAGAGGGTGAAAAACTGTTTTTT. Its protein product is CASSLEAEGEKLFF. The full variable domain, with the rest looked up from reference TRBV11-2 and TRBJ1-4, is EAGVAQSPRYKIIEKRQSVAFWCNPISGHATLYWYQQILGQGPKLLIQFQNNGVVDDSQLPKDRFSAERLKGVDSTLKIQPAKLEDSAVYLCASSLEAEGEKLFFGSGTQLSVL.

CDR3 in amino acids: CASSQVQDRGLNYGYTF. The CDR3 nucleotides read TGTGCCAGCAGCCAAGTACAGGACAGGGGCCTTAACTATGGCTACACCTTC. The rearrangement links TRBV14 to TRBJ1-2; TRBD1 aligns across 9 bases. Germline lookup yields CDR1 SGHDN and CDR2 FVKESK. The CDR3 loop spans 17 amino acids. V trimming: 1 base; J trimming: 1 base; junction bases outside the gene matches: 7.

The rearrangement links TRBV7-3 to TRBJ2-3; 8 bases are a match to TRBD2. CDR3 size: 15 residues. Germline CDR1 is SGHTA and CDR2 is FQGTGA. V dropped 5 bases and J dropped 0; count of bases not matched to a gene: 4. The CDR3: CASSRGGLSTDTQYF. CDR3 nucleotide sequence: TGTGCCAGCAGCCGGGGGGGGCTTAGCACAGATACGCAGTATTTT. Full variable domain (missing parts from reference TRBV7-3 and TRBJ2-3): GAGVSQTPSNKVTEKGKYVELRCDPISGHTALYWYRQSLGQGPEFLIYFQGTGAADDSGLPNDRFFAVRPEGSVSTLKIQRTERGDSAVYLCASSRGGLSTDTQYFGPGTRLTVL.

Many counts were recorded for this clonotype. The V gene is TRBV3-1, the J gene TRBJ2-7; no firm D call. The CDR3 runs 14 residues. Germline V CDR1 and CDR2: LGHDT, YNNKEL (reference sequence). Trimming pared 1 base from V and 1 base from J, leaving 8 bases between. DNA for the CDR3: TGTGCCAGCAGCCAAGGGAAGGTTTCCTACGAGCAGTACTTC. It codes for CASSQGKVSYEQYF.

This clonotype has ten or more counts. The rearrangement joins TRBV27 to TRBJ1-3; no reliable D call. The length of the CDR3 is 17 residues. Germline V CDR1 and CDR2: MNHEY, SMNVEV (reference sequence). V lost 6 bases, J lost 0 bases, and 18 bases lay in between. The CDR3 bases are TGTGCCAGCAGACCTCGCGGGAGTTTTCGCTCTGGAAACACCATATATTTT. Residues: CASRPRGSFRSGNTIYF.

The V call is TRBV29-1, the J call TRBJ2-2; 9 nucleotides agree with TRBD1. The V and J ends lost 7 bases and 4 bases, in that order; junction bases with no gene match: 4. CDR1 SQVTM and CDR2 ANQGSEA come from the germline V gene. This CDR3 is 13 amino acids long. The DNA of the CDR3 is TGCAGCGGCCGGGACAGGGCCACCGGGGAGCTGTTTTTT. This encodes CSGRDRATGELFF.

This clonotype was detected ten times or more. This chain joins TRBV29-1 and TRBJ1-1; D may be TRBD1 (6 bases). V lost 7 bases, J lost 3 bases, and 12 bases lay in between. Germline assignment: CDR1 SQVTM and CDR2 ANQGSEA. The length of the CDR3 is 12 residues. CDR3 sequence reads: CSGGRGDTEAFF. CDR3 bases: TGCAGCGGGGGCAGGGGTGACACTGAAGCTTTCTTT. Full variable domain (missing parts from reference TRBV29-1 and TRBJ1-1): SAVISQKPSRDICQRGTSLTIQCQVDSQVTMMFWYRQQPGQSLTLIATANQGSEATYESGFVIDKFPISRPNLTFSTLTVSNMSPEDSSIYLCSGGRGDTEAFFGQGTRLTVV.

The rearrangement uses TRBV29-1 and TRBJ2-3; either TRBD1 or TRBD2 may fit D (6 bases each). In germline, CDR1 is SQVTM, CDR2 ANQGSEA. This CDR3 is 17 amino acids long. V was trimmed by 3 bases and J by 1 base, leaving 20 bases between them. The CDR3 DNA is TGCAGCGTTGATAACGAACCGGGGGCGCCCCGCACAGATACGCAGTATTTT. Amino acid sequence: CSVDNEPGAPRTDTQYF.

The rearrangement uses TRBV5-1 and TRBJ1-2; 12 nucleotides match TRBD1. With V trimmed by 3 bases and J by 7 bases, 16 bases remained unmatched. The CDR3 length is 18 residues. Germline V gene sequence: CDR1 SGHRS, CDR2 YFSETQ. The CDR3 loop is CASSSQPPGTGGDGGYTF. Written as DNA, the CDR3 is TGCGCCAGCAGCTCTCAGCCTCCGGGGACAGGGGGCGATGGTGGCTACACCTTC.

This clonotype was seen at least ten times. This sequence joins TRBV28 and TRBJ2-1; a possible D gene is TRBD1 (5 bases). V lost 5 bases and J lost 7, with 12 bases in between. This CDR3 region has 13 residues. Germline CDR1 is MDHEN and CDR2 is SYDVKM. CDR3 in DNA: TGTGCCAGCAGTCCCCTTAGGGGAAATGAGCAGTTCTTC. Amino acids: CASSPLRGNEQFF.

In its sample, this clonotype was seen many times. The J gene is TRBJ1-1, the V gene TRBV24-1; D is unresolved. Trimming took off 8 bases at V and 0 bases at J, with 18 bases between the two ends. Germline V gives CDR1 KGHDR, CDR2 SFDVKD. The CDR3 extends over 16 amino acids. CDR3 amino acids: CATIHISRMMNTEAFF. The DNA of the CDR3 is TGTGCCACCATACACATTTCCCGGATGATGAACACTGAAGCTTTCTTT.